Included here is one TCR beta chain sequence, with context. Sequenced by immunoSEQ multiplex PCR; TCRdb stores in-frame clones only, minus some. Seen here are 290,000 or so clones, around 90% observed once, and the top ten hold 0.95% to 1.3%. This sample is part of a study of blood T cell repertoires in COVID-19. The wider study: The study drew acute and convalescent COVID-19 samples from the United States, Italy and Spain. T cells, B-cell-depleted T cells, or PBMCs supplied cDNA or gDNA.

V dropped 5 bases and J dropped 0 bases, with 11 bases sitting between them. CDR3 length: 15 residues. Germline-derived CDR1 and CDR2 are SGHTA and FQGNSA. All recovered Cohort 3 donors got two negative PCRs, got clearance, or saw symptom resolution. What was sequenced was PBMCs or T cells enriched from blood (not recorded which). The rearrangement links TRBV7-2 to TRBJ1-5, with a possible D match to TRBD1 (5 bases). This TCR was recovered from a woman in her thirties who had recovered from COVID-19. The CDR3 DNA is TGTGCCAGCAGCCCTTTTGGGGCTAGCAATCAGCCCCAGCATTTT. Translating gives CASSPFGASNQPQHF.